This T cell receptor beta chain stems from a study of cytomegalovirus exposure and HLA in healthy donors. Study context: The approximately 130 validation repertoires were reported in a later analysis to have been generated on the same platform as the 500 to 700 first-cohort repertoires. Whole-study results and caveats: The study recorded fewer than 200 TCR beta chains that were cytomegalovirus-associated.

Sequenced by immunoSEQ multiplex PCR; TCRdb stores in-frame clones only, minus some. The sample carries some 130,000 clones, around 80% recorded once. For this clone: The antigen remains unidentified.

The donors were part of the validation cohort, which consisted of more than 90 subjects and was separate from the first cohort of 666 subjects. Trimming took 5 bases from V and 6 from J; bases not matched to a gene: 8. This CDR3 region has 16 residues. In germline, CDR1 is SGHVS, CDR2 FNYEAQ. Sequenced material: PBMCs. The receptor was derived from a man aged 25-45 years in good health and CMV-seropositive. This rearrangement joins TRBV7-6 to TRBJ2-1, with 12 nucleotides matching TRBD2. CDR3 DNA: TGTGCCAGCAGCCCAGCCTGGACTAGCGGGATCAATGAGCAGTTCTTC. Residues: CASSPAWTSGINEQFF.